Below, 4 T cell receptor beta chains from the same sample are listed, as sequenced in a study of shared clonotypes between healthy human individuals. Profiling relied on immunoSEQ multiplex PCR, and the TCRdb table lists in-frame clones only, not all of them. The sample has hundreds of thousands of clones, under 80% seen once; the top ten hold more than 1.5%. Sequencing was done on a sample of memory CD4+ T cells sorted from blood. The sample's subset: CD45RA-negative fraction. The source of these receptors is a woman aged 30 to 39 in good health.

CDR3 in amino acids: CASPGGGLSTDTQYF. As DNA, the CDR3 is TGTGCCAGTCCTGGCGGCGGACTTAGCACAGATACGCAGTATTTT. V gene TRBV7-2 combines with J gene TRBJ2-3; D perhaps matches TRBD2 (5 bases). CDR3 size: 15 residues. CDR1 is SGHTA and CDR2 is FQGNSA in the germline V gene. Trimming pared 9 bases from V and 0 bases from J, leaving 16 bases between.

CDR3 nucleotide sequence: TGTGCCAGCAGCCGAGGGGACTCCGGATACGAGCAGTACTTC. The encoded protein is CASSRGDSGYEQYF. This chain joins TRBV11-2 and TRBJ2-7; maybe TRBD2 (6 bases). Trimming removed 5 bases at V and 4 bases at J, with 15 bases between. Germline loops: CDR1 SGHAT, CDR2 FQNNGV. The CDR3 covers 14 residues.

The rearrangement links TRBV5-1 to TRBJ1-3; 7 bases are shared with TRBD1. The trim removed 4 bases at V and 0 bases at J, leaving 4 bases unmatched. The CDR3 length is 15 residues. Germline values: CDR1 SGHRS, CDR2 YFSETQ. The CDR3, as DNA: TGCGCCAGCAGCCGTGGACAGGTCTCTGGAAACACCATATATTTT. Translating gives CASSRGQVSGNTIYF.

This clone showed up just a few times. The sample has other DNA sequences that encode this CDR3 too. The chain carries TRBV7-2 and TRBJ2-7; D possibly matches TRBD1 or TRBD2 (7 bases each). The V and J ends lost 5 bases and 3 bases respectively, with 14 bases between them. This CDR3 has 14 amino acids. In germline, CDR1 is SGHTA, CDR2 FQGNSA. CDR3: CASSPQRDSYEQYF. In DNA, the CDR3 is TGTGCCAGCAGCCCTCAGCGGGACAGCTACGAGCAGTACTTC.